This TCR beta chain was retrieved from a study of blood T cell repertoires in COVID-19. Study details: Italy, Spain and the United States were the sources of the convalescent and acute COVID-19 samples. Sample material is recorded as cDNA or gDNA derived from T cells, B-cell-depleted T cells, or PBMCs.

In the original analysis: Reference gene primer amplification gave estimated nucleated cell counts. The data were produced by immunoSEQ multiplex PCR, yet TCRdb's version contains in-frame clones alone and is incomplete. V, J and clone size derive from that table, while D and trimming were established from the DNA sequence. This sample yields approximately 61,000 clones, of which approximately 83% are seen a single time; about 14% belongs to the top ten. Remarks on this clone: A read error may produce the germline difference seen at one junction end.

Germline CDR1 SGDLS, CDR2 YYNGEE. This CDR3 has 15 residues. Sequenced sample: peripheral blood. This chain joins TRBV9 and TRBJ2-7; perhaps TRBD2 as D (7 bases). The TCR sequence derives from a human donor in a cohort sampled during active COVID-19. The CDR3 DNA follows: TGTCCCAGCCCCCACGGGGGGCGGGCGGGGAGCGAGCAGTACTTC. Amino acid sequence: CPSPHGGRAGSEQYF.